Listed here are 7 T cell receptor beta chains from one sample, sequenced in a study of CD8+ T cells in alopecia areata. RNA, once extracted, was reverse transcribed into cDNA for use as the sequencing template. The protocol was immunoSEQ multiplex PCR, while the TCRdb copy is restricted to in-frame clones and leaves out a portion. The table has roughly 130,000 clones, approximately 53% seen once. Sequenced here: CD4+ T cells sorted from blood, sampled at week 0. These receptors all stem from a human donor with alopecia areata.

V and J are TRBV7-9 and TRBJ2-3, with 10 bases aligning to TRBD1. Trimming at V came to 8 bases and at J to 2 bases, leaving 7 bases not matched to a gene. The CDR3 covers 15 residues. The germline gives CDR1 SEHNR, CDR2 FQNEAQ (reference sequence). This chain's CDR3 is CASGETGGITDTQYF. The CDR3 nucleotides read TGTGCCAGCGGCGAGACAGGGGGCATCACAGATACGCAGTATTTT.

This clone was counted only a few times. V gene TRBV7-7 combines with J gene TRBJ2-5; 9 positions match TRBD1. There are 15 residues in the CDR3. CDR1 and CDR2 from the germline V gene are SSHAT and FNYEAQ (reference sequence). The J segment lost 1 base and the V segment lost 5 bases, leaving 5 bases of the junction unmatched. In DNA, the CDR3 is TGTGCCAGCAGCCGAGGACAGGGGCCCCAAGAGACCCAGTACTTC. Encoded protein: CASSRGQGPQETQYF.

As concerns this clone: The sample carries other DNA sequences with the same CDR3. V usage is TRBV7-8 and J usage is TRBJ1-1; 8 bases agree with TRBD1. J was trimmed by 3 bases and V by 5 bases; bases with no gene match: 2. The V gene's germline CDR1 is SGHVS and CDR2 FQNEAQ. The CDR3 has 13 amino acids. This CDR3 is CASSLTGDTEAFF. For the CDR3, the DNA is TGTGCCAGCAGCCTGACAGGGGACACTGAAGCTTTCTTT.

The chain links TRBV30 to TRBJ2-5; a weak D match, TRBD1 (5 bases). Matching the DNA end better, TRBJ2-7 makes the J call doubtful. This CDR3 contains 13 residues. Germline CDR1 GTSNPN, CDR2 SVGIG (reference sequence). The CDR3 loop reads CAWSAQGPYEQYF. In DNA form, the CDR3 reads TGTGCCTGGAGTGCCCAGGGCCCCTACGAGCAGTACTTC.

This clone was found a few times. The genes are TRBV29-1 and TRBJ2-3; 10 nucleotides agree with TRBD2. CDR3 length: 16 amino acids. The V gene end was trimmed by 3 bases and the J gene end by 0 bases; junction bases not matched to a gene: 6. Germline lookup yields CDR1 SQVTM and CDR2 ANQGSEA. As DNA, the CDR3 is TGCAGCGTTGACCGCAATAGCGGGGGGAGCACAGATACGCAGTATTTT. It yields the protein CSVDRNSGGSTDTQYF.

The chain couples TRBV6-6 to TRBJ2-3; D gene uncertain. V shed 6 bases and J shed 2 bases, with 9 bases lying between them. CDR3 length: 13 residues. Germline V gives CDR1 MNHNY, CDR2 SVGAGI (reference sequence). As DNA, the CDR3 is TGTGCCAGCAGACCCCATGACACAGATACGCAGTATTTT. Encoded protein: CASRPHDTDTQYF.

This rearrangement joins TRBV7-2 to TRBJ2-3; 7 bases line up with TRBD1. The V gene end was trimmed by 5 bases and the J gene end by 2 bases; junction bases not matched to a gene: 7. The CDR3 spans 15 residues. Germline V CDR1 and CDR2: SGHTA, FQGNSA. The chain's CDR3 is CASSPIQGTTDTQYF. CDR3 nucleotides: TGTGCCAGCAGCCCAATACAGGGGACCACAGATACGCAGTATTTT.